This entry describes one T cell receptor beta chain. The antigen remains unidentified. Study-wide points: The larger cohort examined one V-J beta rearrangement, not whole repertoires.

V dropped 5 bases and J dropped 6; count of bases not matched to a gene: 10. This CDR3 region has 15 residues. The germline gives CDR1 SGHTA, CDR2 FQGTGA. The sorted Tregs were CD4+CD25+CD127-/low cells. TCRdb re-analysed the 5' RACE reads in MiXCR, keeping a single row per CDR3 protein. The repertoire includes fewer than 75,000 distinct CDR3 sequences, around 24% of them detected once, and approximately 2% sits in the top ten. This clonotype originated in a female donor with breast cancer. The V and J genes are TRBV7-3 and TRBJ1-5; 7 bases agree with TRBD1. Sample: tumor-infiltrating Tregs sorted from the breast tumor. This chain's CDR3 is CASSPRWGQPQPQHF. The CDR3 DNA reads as TGTGCCAGCAGCCCACGTTGGGGACAGCCTCAGCCCCAGCATTTT. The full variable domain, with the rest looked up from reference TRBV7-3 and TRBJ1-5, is GAGVSQTPSNKVTEKGKYVELRCDPISGHTALYWYRQSLGQGPEFLIYFQGTGAADDSGLPNDRFFAVRPEGSVSTLKIQRTERGDSAVYLCASSPRWGQPQPQHFGDGTRLSIL.